The present entry profiles one T cell receptor beta chain with its context. Other DNA sequences in this sample translate to the same CDR3. Profiled with immunoSEQ multiplex PCR; TCRdb holds only in-frame clones, not every one. The sample consists of tens of thousands of clones, around 87% of them appearing once. These data come from a study of blood T cell repertoires in COVID-19. As for the study in general: Sites in the United States, Italy and Spain provided acute and convalescent COVID-19 samples.

The CDR3 runs 15 residues. Losses at the gene ends were 6 bases for V and 3 bases for J; bases not matched to a gene: 5. Per germline, CDR1 KGHSH and CDR2 LQKENI. This receptor was obtained from a woman aged 55-69 years with acute or convalescent COVID-19. Sequencing was done on a sample of peripheral blood. The rearrangement uses TRBV18 and TRBJ2-2; 9 bases are a match to TRBD1. The chain's CDR3 is CASSRRQGDTGELFF. As DNA, the CDR3 is TGTGCCAGCTCCCGGAGACAGGGGGACACCGGGGAGCTGTTTTTT. Looking up the rest from reference TRBV18 and TRBJ2-2 gives the full variable domain: NAGVMQNPRHLVRRRGQEARLRCSPMKGHSHVYWYRQLPEEGLKFMVYLQKENIIDESGMPKERFSAEFPKEGPSILRIQQVVRGDSAAYFCASSRRQGDTGELFFGEGSRLTVL.